This TCR beta chain was retrieved from a study of regulatory T cells in long-lasting Graves disease. Study-wide results and caveats: What was studied was peripheral blood only, and not thyroid tissue. The study found TRBV28, TRBJ1-2 and TRBJ2-5 favored in persistent disease.

Germline values: CDR1 SGHRS, CDR2 YFSETQ. This CDR3 contains 15 residues. V gave up 6 bases and J gave up 4 bases; unmatched junction bases: 12. Building of the TCR beta libraries involved iRepertoire HTBI primers and Arm-PCR of CDR3 regions. Each CDR3 protein gets one entry after TCRdb re-called the multiplex PCR reads with MiXCR. This sample has around 480,000 distinct CDR3 sequences, with around 15% found just once. The sample's time point: newly diagnosed GD, antithyroid drugs for less than 3 months. Following extraction of RNA from PBMCs, that RNA was used to make the TCR library. To note about this clonotype: The antigen is not known.

The sample was also linked to a second study, of T cells in Graves' hyperthyroidism and ophthalmopathy.

The sample was peripheral blood mononuclear cells (PBMCs), taken at new diagnosis, from a patient treated with antithyroid drugs. This receptor was taken from a man aged 40-49 years with Graves disease. This rearrangement joins TRBV5-1 to TRBJ2-5, with 7 bases that match TRBD1. In DNA form, the CDR3 reads TGCGCCAGCAAAAAGACAGGGAAGGGTGGAGAGACCCAGTACTTC. It yields the protein CASKKTGKGGETQYF.